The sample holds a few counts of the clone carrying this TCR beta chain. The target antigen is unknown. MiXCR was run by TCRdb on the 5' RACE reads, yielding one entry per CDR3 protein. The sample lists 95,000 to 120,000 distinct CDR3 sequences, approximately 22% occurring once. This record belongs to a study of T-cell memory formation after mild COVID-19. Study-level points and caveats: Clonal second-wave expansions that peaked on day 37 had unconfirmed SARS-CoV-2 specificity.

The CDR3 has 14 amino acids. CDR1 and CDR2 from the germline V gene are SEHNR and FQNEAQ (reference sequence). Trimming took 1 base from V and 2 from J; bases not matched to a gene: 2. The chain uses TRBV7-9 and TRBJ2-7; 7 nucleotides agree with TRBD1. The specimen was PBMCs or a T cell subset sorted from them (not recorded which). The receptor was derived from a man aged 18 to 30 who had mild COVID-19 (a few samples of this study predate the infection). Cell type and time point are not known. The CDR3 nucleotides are TGTGCCAGCAGCTTAGAGGGGGCAGCCTACGAGCAGTACGTC. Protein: CASSLEGAAYEQYV.